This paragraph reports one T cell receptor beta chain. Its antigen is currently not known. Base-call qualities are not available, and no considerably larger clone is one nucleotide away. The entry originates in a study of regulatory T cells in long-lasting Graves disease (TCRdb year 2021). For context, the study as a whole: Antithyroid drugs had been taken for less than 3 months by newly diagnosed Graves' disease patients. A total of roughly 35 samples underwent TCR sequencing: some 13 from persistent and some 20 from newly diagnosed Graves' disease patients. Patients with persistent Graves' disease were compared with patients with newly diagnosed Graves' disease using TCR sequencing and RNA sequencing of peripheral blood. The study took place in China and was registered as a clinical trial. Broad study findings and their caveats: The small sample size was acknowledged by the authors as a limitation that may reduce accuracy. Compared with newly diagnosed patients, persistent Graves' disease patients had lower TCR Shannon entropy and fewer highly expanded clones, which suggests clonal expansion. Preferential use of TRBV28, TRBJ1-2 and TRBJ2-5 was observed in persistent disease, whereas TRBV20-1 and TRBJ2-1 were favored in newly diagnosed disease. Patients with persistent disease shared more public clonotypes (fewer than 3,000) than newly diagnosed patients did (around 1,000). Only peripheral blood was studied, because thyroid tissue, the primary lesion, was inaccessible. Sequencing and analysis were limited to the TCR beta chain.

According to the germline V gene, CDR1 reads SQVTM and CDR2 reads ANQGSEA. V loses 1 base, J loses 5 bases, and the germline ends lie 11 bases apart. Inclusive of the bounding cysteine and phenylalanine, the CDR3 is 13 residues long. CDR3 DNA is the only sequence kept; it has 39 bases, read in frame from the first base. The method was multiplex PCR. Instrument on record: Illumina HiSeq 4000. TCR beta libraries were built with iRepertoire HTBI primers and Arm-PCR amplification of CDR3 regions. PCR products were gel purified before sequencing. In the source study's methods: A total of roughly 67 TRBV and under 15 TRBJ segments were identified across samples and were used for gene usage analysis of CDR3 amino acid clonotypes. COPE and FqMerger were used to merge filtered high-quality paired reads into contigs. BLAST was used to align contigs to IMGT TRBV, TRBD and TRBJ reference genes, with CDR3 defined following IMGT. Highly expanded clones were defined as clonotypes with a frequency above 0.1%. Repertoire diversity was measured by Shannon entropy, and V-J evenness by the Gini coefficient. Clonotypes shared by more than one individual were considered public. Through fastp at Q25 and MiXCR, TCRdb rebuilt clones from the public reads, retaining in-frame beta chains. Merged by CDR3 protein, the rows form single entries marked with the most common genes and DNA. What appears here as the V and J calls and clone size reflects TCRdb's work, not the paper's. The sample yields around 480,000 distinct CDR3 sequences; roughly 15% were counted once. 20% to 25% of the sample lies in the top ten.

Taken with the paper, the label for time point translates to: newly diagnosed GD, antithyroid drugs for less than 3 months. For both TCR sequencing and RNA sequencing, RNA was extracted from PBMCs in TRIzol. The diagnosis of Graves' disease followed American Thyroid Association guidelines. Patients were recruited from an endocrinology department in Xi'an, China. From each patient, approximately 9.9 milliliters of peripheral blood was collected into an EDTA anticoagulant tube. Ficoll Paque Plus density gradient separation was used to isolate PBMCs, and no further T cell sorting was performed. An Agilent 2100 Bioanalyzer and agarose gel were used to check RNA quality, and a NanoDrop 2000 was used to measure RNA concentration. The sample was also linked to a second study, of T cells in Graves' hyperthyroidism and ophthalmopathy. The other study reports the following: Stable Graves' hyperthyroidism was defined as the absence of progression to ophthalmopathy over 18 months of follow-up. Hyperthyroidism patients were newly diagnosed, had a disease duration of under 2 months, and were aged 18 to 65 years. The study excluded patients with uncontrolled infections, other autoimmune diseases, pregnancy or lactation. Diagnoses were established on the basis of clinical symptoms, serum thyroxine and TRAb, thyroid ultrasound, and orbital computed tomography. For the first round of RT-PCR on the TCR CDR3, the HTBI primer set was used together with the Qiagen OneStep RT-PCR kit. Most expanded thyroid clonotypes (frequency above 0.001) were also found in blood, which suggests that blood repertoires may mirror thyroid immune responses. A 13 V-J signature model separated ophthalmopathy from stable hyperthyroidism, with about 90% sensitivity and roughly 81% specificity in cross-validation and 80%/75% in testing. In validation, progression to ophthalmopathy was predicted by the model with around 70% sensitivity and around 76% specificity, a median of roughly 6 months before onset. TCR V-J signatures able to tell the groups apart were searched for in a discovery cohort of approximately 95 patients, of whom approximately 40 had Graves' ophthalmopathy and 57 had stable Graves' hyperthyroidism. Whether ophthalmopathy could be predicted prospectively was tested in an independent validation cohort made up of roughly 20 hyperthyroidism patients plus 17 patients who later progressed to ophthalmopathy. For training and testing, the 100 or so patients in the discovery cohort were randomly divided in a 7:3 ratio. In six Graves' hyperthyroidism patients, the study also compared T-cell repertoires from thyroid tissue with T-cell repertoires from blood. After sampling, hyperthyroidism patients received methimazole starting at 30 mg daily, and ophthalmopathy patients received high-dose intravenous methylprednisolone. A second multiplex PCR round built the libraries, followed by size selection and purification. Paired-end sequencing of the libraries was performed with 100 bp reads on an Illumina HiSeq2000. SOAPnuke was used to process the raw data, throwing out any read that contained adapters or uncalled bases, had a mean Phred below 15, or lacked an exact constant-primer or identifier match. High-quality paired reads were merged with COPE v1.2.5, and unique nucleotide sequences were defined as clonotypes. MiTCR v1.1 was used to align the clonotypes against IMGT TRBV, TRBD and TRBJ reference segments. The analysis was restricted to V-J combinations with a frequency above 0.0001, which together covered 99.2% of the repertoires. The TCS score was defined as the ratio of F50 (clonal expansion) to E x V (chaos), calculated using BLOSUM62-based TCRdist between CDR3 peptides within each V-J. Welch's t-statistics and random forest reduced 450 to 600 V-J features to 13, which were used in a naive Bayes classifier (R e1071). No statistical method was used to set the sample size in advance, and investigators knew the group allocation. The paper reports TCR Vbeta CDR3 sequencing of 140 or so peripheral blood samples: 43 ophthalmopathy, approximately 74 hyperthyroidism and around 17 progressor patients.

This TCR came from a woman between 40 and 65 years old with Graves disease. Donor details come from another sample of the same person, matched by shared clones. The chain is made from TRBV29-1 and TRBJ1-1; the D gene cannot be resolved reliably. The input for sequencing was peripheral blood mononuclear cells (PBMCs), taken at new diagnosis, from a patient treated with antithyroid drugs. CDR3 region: CSVEVGRGTEAFF. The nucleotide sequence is TGCAGCGTTGAAGTAGGGCGTGGGACTGAAGCTTTCTTT.